What follows are 10 T cell receptor beta chains derived from one specimen sequenced in a study of T cells in Graves' hyperthyroidism and ophthalmopathy. The CDR3 regions of TCR beta were amplified from RNA transcripts. During a first-round RT-PCR of the TCR CDR3, the HTBI primer set was used. TCRdb recomputed calls from the multiplex PCR reads with MiXCR, one row per CDR3 protein. The sample includes about 400,000 distinct CDR3 sequences, 20% to 30% of them seen just once. Input material: blood. The receptors come from a man aged 50 to 59 with Graves' hyperthyroidism.

This clonotype showed up just once. V is TRBV4-2 and J is TRBJ2-5; TRBD2 aligns across 7 bases. The CDR3 consists of 16 residues. Per the germline V gene, CDR1 is LGHNA and CDR2 is YNFKEQ. The V and J ends lost 0 bases and 4 bases, in that order; junction bases with no gene match: 8. The CDR3 region is CASSQEASGEGETQYF. The CDR3 DNA is TGTGCCAGCAGCCAAGAGGCTAGCGGAGAGGGAGAGACCCAGTACTTC.

The chain uses TRBV28 and TRBJ1-5; unclear D gene. CDR3 length: 15 residues. Germline V gene data show CDR1 as MDHEN and CDR2 as SYDVKM. V lost 6 bases to trimming and J lost 3 bases, with 15 bases between them. The CDR3 protein is CASSSFWGDNQPQHF. CDR3 nucleotide sequence: TGTGCCAGCAGCAGTTTTTGGGGAGACAATCAGCCCCAGCATTTT.

This clonotype turned up a few times. The chain has TRBV27 and TRBJ1-5; D is unresolved. The CDR3 runs to 15 residues. Between the trimmed V and J ends, which lost 2 bases and 4 bases, there was a span of 12 bases. The germline CDR1 and CDR2 sequences are MNHEY and SMNVEV (reference sequence). In DNA form, the CDR3 reads TGTGCCAGCAGTTTAAAGGGCCTTACTAATCAGCCCCAGCATTTT. Amino acid sequence: CASSLKGLTNQPQHF.

The table lists this clonotype with a few counts. The chain has TRBV28 and TRBJ1-2; TRBD1 is a possible D gene (5 bases). The V end was cut by 6 bases, the J end by 7 bases, with 12 bases between. Germline V gene sequence: CDR1 MDHEN, CDR2 SYDVKM. CDR3 length equals 12 residues. The CDR3 spells CASSLGGTGYTF. CDR3 DNA sequence: TGTGCCAGCAGCCTTGGGGGGACTGGCTACACCTTC.

This clonotype was counted many times. The chain uses TRBV6-5 and TRBJ1-1, with D uncertain. V was clipped by 2 bases and J by 4 bases, with 14 bases between them. The V gene's germline CDR1 is MNHEY and CDR2 SVGAGI. This CDR3 comprises 15 residues. CDR3 coding DNA: TGTGCCAGCAGTTACGACCCCTGGCCAGCCACTGAAGCTTTCTTT. Translating it yields CASSYDPWPATEAFF.

This clonotype came up a few times. The chain joins TRBV30 to TRBJ2-2; 12 nucleotides line up with TRBD2. Germline CDR1 GTSNPN, CDR2 SVGIG (reference sequence). This CDR3 spans 15 amino acids. Unmatched junction bases numbered 5, after V lost 5 bases and J lost 4 bases. CDR3 DNA: TGTGCCTGGGAGACTAGCGGGAGAGCCACCGGGGAGCTGTTTTTT. Amino acid sequence: CAWETSGRATGELFF.

The rearrangement uses TRBV28 and TRBJ1-5; the D gene is possibly TRBD1 (6 bases). Germline CDR1 and CDR2: MDHEN and SYDVKM. Trimming pared 7 bases from V and 2 bases from J, leaving 24 bases between. The CDR3 contains 18 residues. The CDR3 nucleotides read TGTGCCAGCACCCCCGGGGGCAGGGGAGTTTTTGGCAATCAGCCCCAGCATTTT. This sequence encodes CASTPGGRGVFGNQPQHF.

This clonotype was recorded many times. The rearrangement uses TRBV7-9 and TRBJ2-5; D is unclear. Between the trimmed V and J ends, which lost 5 bases and 5 bases, there was a span of 12 bases. The CDR3 runs to 13 residues. CDR1 and CDR2 (germline): SEHNR, FQNEAQ (reference sequence). For the CDR3, the DNA is TGTGCCAGCAGCCCTCCCGGTGGGGAGACCCAGTACTTC. Its translation is CASSPPGGETQYF.

The chain recombines TRBV15 with TRBJ1-1; D possibly corresponds to TRBD1 (6 bases). Trimming removed 4 bases at V and 3 bases at J, with 18 bases between. CDR1 LNHNV and CDR2 YYDKDF come from the germline V gene (reference sequence). The CDR3 spans 16 residues. CDR3 region: CATSNAMTGGYTEAFF. The CDR3, as DNA: TGTGCCACCAGCAACGCAATGACAGGAGGCTACACTGAAGCTTTCTTT.

This chain links TRBV28 with TRBJ1-1; D might be TRBD1 (5 bases). The V end lost 4 bases, the J end lost 6 bases, and 12 bases lay between the germline ends. Germline CDR1 is MDHEN and CDR2 is SYDVKM. CDR3 length: 13 amino acids. CDR3 sequence: CASSSETVAEAFF. Here the CDR3 DNA reads TGTGCCAGCAGTTCCGAGACAGTCGCTGAAGCTTTCTTT.